This TCR beta chain was sequenced in a study of blood T cells in healthy people across ages. It was with a sample-barcoded 5' primer and a J-beta primer mix that a second PCR of about 6 to 12 cycles was run. TCRdb itself ran the 5' RACE reads through MiXCR, one entry per CDR3 protein. The data hold fewer than 1.5 million distinct CDR3 sequences, with 40% to 50% observed a single time. CDR3 length: 15 residues. Trimming shortened V by 0 bases and J by 4 bases, and 12 bases separated the two germline ends. Germline-derived CDR1 and CDR2 are MGHRA and YSYEKL. On this clonotype itself: Its antigen is not known.

Notes on the study in general: With age, beta diversity per million T cells declined roughly linearly, significantly by about 37.

What was sequenced was blood. The V call is TRBV4-1, the J call TRBJ1-2; D gene unclear. The TCR sequence derives from a young woman in good health. CDR3 amino acids: CASSQDRVRGYGYTF. The CDR3, as DNA: TGCGCCAGCAGCCAAGACCGCGTCCGGGGCTATGGCTACACCTTC.